This passage covers 15 T cell receptor beta chains from one sample sequenced in a study of T cell changes during pregnancy in multiple sclerosis. Repertoires were generated with immunoSEQ multiplex PCR, while TCRdb's copy carries only in-frame clones and drops some. This sample yields about 80,000 clones, of which about 91% are seen a single time; 2.6% belongs to the top ten. The starting material was peripheral blood, obtained before pregnancy. These receptors were taken from a female donor with multiple sclerosis, enrolled in a pregnancy study.

The chain joins TRBV20-1 to TRBJ2-7, with TRBD1 identical over 9 bases. In germline, CDR1 is DFQATT, CDR2 SNEGSKA (reference sequence). The CDR3 length is 10 residues. Trimming cost V 5 bases and J 7 bases; bases outside gene matches: 0. CDR3 nucleotide sequence: TGCAGTGCTGGACAGGGGGAGCAGTACTTC. The encoded protein is CSAGQGEQYF.

This chain connects TRBV2 to TRBJ1-5; tentatively, D is TRBD1 (6 bases). Germline V lookup: CDR1 SNHLY, CDR2 FYNNEI. V shed 6 bases and J shed 4 bases, with 16 bases lying between them. The CDR3 totals 15 residues. CDR3 residues: CASRQNRAINQPQHF. The CDR3, as DNA: TGTGCCAGCAGGCAGAACAGGGCAATAAATCAGCCCCAGCATTTT.

V is TRBV29-1 and J is TRBJ2-1; TRBD2 aligns across 14 bases. This CDR3 region has 20 residues. V shed 4 bases and J 7 bases; nucleotides not matched to a gene: 21. CDR1 is SQVTM, CDR2 ANQGSEA, per germline. CDR3 region: CSVGQGGIGTSGSILNEQFF. The CDR3 DNA reads TGCAGCGTTGGACAGGGGGGAATCGGGACTAGCGGGAGTATCCTAAATGAGCAGTTCTTC.

The gene calls are TRBV6-6 and TRBJ2-5; D is possibly TRBD2 (6 bases). The CDR3 is 13 amino acids. Germline V gene data show CDR1 as MNHNY and CDR2 as SVGAGI (reference sequence). V lost 8 bases, J lost 1 base, and 11 bases lay in between. CDR3 amino acids: CASGRDFQETQYF. In DNA, the CDR3 is TGTGCCAGCGGCCGGGACTTCCAAGAGACCCAGTACTTC.

J is TRBJ1-3 and V is TRBV25-1, with a possible D match to TRBD1 (5 bases). The CDR3 has 15 residues. Germline assignment: CDR1 MGHDK and CDR2 SYGVNS. V shed 0 bases and J shed 7 bases, with 13 bases lying between them. The CDR3 loop is CASSEYRGQLNTIYF. As DNA, the CDR3 is TGTGCCAGCAGTGAATATAGGGGTCAGTTGAACACCATATATTTT.

The chain couples TRBV2 to TRBJ2-4, with 8 bases aligning to TRBD2. Per the germline V gene, CDR1 is SNHLY and CDR2 is FYNNEI. With 5 bases clipped from V and 3 bases from J, the junction kept 3 bases outside the gene matches. The CDR3 length is 14 residues. This CDR3 reads CASSNSGVKNIQYF. In nucleotides, the CDR3 is TGTGCCAGCAGTAATAGCGGGGTCAAAAACATTCAGTACTTC. Drawing the rest from reference TRBV2 and TRBJ2-4, the complete variable domain is EPEVTQTPSHQVTQMGQEVILRCVPISNHLYFYWYRQILGQKVEFLVSFYNNEISEKSEIFDDQFSVERPDGSNFTLKIRSTKLEDSAMYFCASSNSGVKNIQYFGAGTRLSVL.

The V and J genes are TRBV28 and TRBJ1-1; D ambiguous. Trimming removed 7 bases at V and 3 bases at J, with 21 bases between. The CDR3 loop spans 16 amino acids. CDR1 and CDR2 from the germline V gene are MDHEN and SYDVKM. The CDR3 sequence: CASTLFRWAGYTEAFF. The CDR3 DNA reads as TGTGCCAGCACCCTCTTTCGGTGGGCAGGCTACACTGAAGCTTTCTTT.

The chain combines TRBV29-1 with TRBJ2-5, with 7 bases that match TRBD2. Germline CDR1 and CDR2: SQVTM and ANQGSEA. V dropped 5 bases and J dropped 4; count of bases not matched to a gene: 7. This CDR3 is built from 13 residues. The CDR3 reads CSVPRGGGETQYF. In DNA, the CDR3 is TGCAGCGTTCCCCGGGGCGGGGGAGAGACCCAGTACTTC.

CDR3 coding DNA: TGTGCCAGCAGCGAGGGACAGGGGCACACTGAAGCTTTCTTT. Translating it yields CASSEGQGHTEAFF. V usage is TRBV2 and J usage is TRBJ1-1, with TRBD1 matching 10 bases. The V gene end was trimmed by 6 bases and the J gene end by 3 bases; junction bases not matched to a gene: 4. The CDR3 contains 14 residues. Germline values: CDR1 SNHLY, CDR2 FYNNEI. Looking up the rest from reference TRBV2 and TRBJ1-1 gives the full variable domain: EPEVTQTPSHQVTQMGQEVILRCVPISNHLYFYWYRQILGQKVEFLVSFYNNEISEKSEIFDDQFSVERPDGSNFTLKIRSTKLEDSAMYFCASSEGQGHTEAFFGQGTRLTVV.

A few counts support this clone. The chain recombines TRBV5-1 with TRBJ2-1; D is unresolved. Between the trimmed V and J ends, which lost 4 bases and 0 bases, there was a span of 11 bases. Germline V CDR1 and CDR2: SGHRS, YFSETQ. CDR3 length: 15 amino acids. In DNA, the CDR3 is TGCGCCAGCAGCCAGGATCCCAGCTCCTACAATGAGCAGTTCTTC. Residues: CASSQDPSSYNEQFF.

This clone showed up just once. The chain carries TRBV4-3 and TRBJ2-1, with D unclear. Germline CDR1 LGHNA, CDR2 YSLEER. The length of the CDR3 is 15 residues. V lost 0 bases and J lost 4, with 10 bases in between. The CDR3 DNA follows: TGCGCCAGCAGCCAAGATCCTAGTAGATACAATGAGCAGTTCTTC. The encoded protein is CASSQDPSRYNEQFF.

The chain recombines TRBV18 with TRBJ2-7; perhaps TRBD2 as D (5 bases). Germline CDR1 KGHSH, CDR2 LQKENI. The CDR3 runs to 13 residues. V dropped 6 bases and J dropped 0 bases, with 9 bases sitting between them. The CDR3 is CASSHTSSYEQYF. CDR3 DNA: TGTGCCAGCTCCCACACTAGCTCCTACGAGCAGTACTTC.

This chain connects TRBV19 to TRBJ1-1, with 9 positions matching TRBD1. V lost 6 bases and J lost 10; bases outside the gene matches: 15. Germline V lookup: CDR1 LNHDA, CDR2 SQIVND (reference sequence). This CDR3 has 15 amino acids. CDR3 in amino acids: CASRTRDRVNIGAFF. Written as DNA, the CDR3 is TGTGCCAGTAGAACCCGGGACAGGGTAAATATTGGAGCTTTCTTT.

V gene TRBV7-2 combines with J gene TRBJ2-7; possibly TRBD2 for D (5 bases). CDR1 and CDR2 (germline): SGHTA, FQGNSA. V lost 1 base to trimming and J lost 3 bases, with 10 bases between them. This CDR3 spans 14 amino acids. The CDR3, as DNA: TGTGCCAGCAGCTTAGATATGGGGAGCTACGAGCAGTACTTC. Protein product: CASSLDMGSYEQYF.

The chain uses TRBV28 and TRBJ2-7, with TRBD2 as a possible D gene (7 bases). Germline CDR1 MDHEN, CDR2 SYDVKM. V lost 6 bases and J lost 5, with 20 bases in between. This CDR3 comprises 15 residues. The CDR3 coding sequence is TGTGCCAGCAGGGGAGGGGGAGGGTTTAAGAACGAGCAGTACTTC. Translated: CASRGGGGFKNEQYF. The whole variable domain, remainder taken from reference TRBV28 and TRBJ2-7, is DVKVTQSSRYLVKRTGEKVFLECVQDMDHENMFWYRQDPGLGLRLIYFSYDVKMKEKGDIPEGYSVSREKKERFSLILESASTNQTSMYLCASRGGGGFKNEQYFGPGTRLTVT.